These 14 T cell receptor beta chains share one sample of origin, sequenced in a study of cytomegalovirus exposure and HLA in healthy donors. PCR used 60 Vbeta primers and 13 Jbeta primers. Clones were read by immunoSEQ multiplex PCR, and TCRdb kept only the in-frame ones, dropping some. The top ten clones hold under 8.5% of a sample with about 150,000 clones, approximately 80% of them seen once. Material for sequencing was PBMCs. Receptors were obtained from a woman aged 45-65 years in good health and CMV-seropositive.

V gene TRBV11-2 combines with J gene TRBJ2-7; 10 positions match TRBD1. The junction had 3 bases not matched to a gene; V was cut back by 5 bases and J by 5 bases. Germline V gives CDR1 SGHAT, CDR2 FQNNGV. The CDR3 is 13 amino acids. The CDR3 is CASSAGTGDEQYF. The CDR3 DNA follows: TGTGCCAGCAGCGCAGGGACAGGGGACGAGCAGTACTTC.

The chain uses TRBV7-9 and TRBJ2-2, with 14 bases matching TRBD2. V was pared by 5 bases and J by 2 bases, with 7 bases of the junction left unmatched. Germline V lookup: CDR1 SEHNR, CDR2 FQNEAQ (reference sequence). The length of the CDR3 is 18 residues. The CDR3 DNA follows: TGTGCCAGCAGCCGTTGGACTAGCGGGGGGATCAACACCGGGGAGCTGTTTTTT. This translates into CASSRWTSGGINTGELFF.

This sequence joins TRBV6-5 and TRBJ1-4, with 7 bases aligning to TRBD1. The CDR3 totals 15 residues. The germline V gene has CDR1 MNHEY and CDR2 SVGAGI. Germline trimming cut 2 bases from V and 2 bases from J; bases unmatched to any gene: 2. The CDR3 reads CASSYRGLTNEKLFF. CDR3 bases: TGTGCCAGCAGTTACAGGGGGCTCACTAATGAAAAACTGTTTTTT.

The chain employs TRBV27 and TRBJ2-2, with TRBD1 identical over 8 bases. V lost 6 bases to trimming and J lost 5 bases; unmatched junction nucleotides: 2. Germline V gene lookup returns CDR1 MNHEY and CDR2 SMNVEV (reference sequence). The CDR3 consists of 13 residues. The CDR3 bases are TGTGCCAGCAGCCGGGACAGGACCGGGGAGCTGTTTTTT. Translation gives CASSRDRTGELFF.

This sequence joins TRBV27 and TRBJ1-2; a possible D gene is TRBD1 (6 bases). V lost 2 bases to trimming and J lost 8 bases, with 18 bases between them. The CDR3 totals 15 residues. Germline assignment: CDR1 MNHEY and CDR2 SMNVEV (reference sequence). The CDR3 reads CASSLALDSLTGYTF. The CDR3 DNA sequence: TGTGCCAGCAGTTTAGCCCTGGACAGTCTTACCGGCTACACCTTC.

Comment on this clone: Other DNA sequences within the sample encode an identical CDR3. V and J are TRBV11-3 and TRBJ1-1; TRBD1 matches at 8 bases. Germline V gene data show CDR1 as SGHNT and CDR2 as YENEEA. This CDR3 has 14 residues. With 4 bases clipped from V and 4 bases from J, the junction kept 5 bases outside the gene matches. The CDR3 DNA follows: TGTGCCAGCAGCTCTGGACAGGGCGGCACTGAAGCTTTCTTT. It codes for CASSSGQGGTEAFF.

The chain recombines TRBV11-2 with TRBJ1-1; 8 bases map to TRBD1. Germline V gives CDR1 SGHAT, CDR2 FQNNGV. The trim removed 5 bases at V and 1 base at J, leaving 3 bases unmatched. This CDR3 has 14 amino acids. CDR3 nucleotides: TGTGCCAGCAGCAAAACAGGGGGGAACACTGAAGCTTTCTTT. It translates to CASSKTGGNTEAFF.

This chain connects TRBV6-5 to TRBJ2-3; tentatively, D is TRBD2 (7 bases). V dropped 2 bases and J dropped 2 bases, with 11 bases sitting between them. CDR1 and CDR2 from the germline V gene are MNHEY and SVGAGI. The CDR3 consists of 15 residues. This chain's CDR3 is CASSYVGGATDTQYF. The CDR3 nucleotides are TGTGCCAGCAGTTACGTGGGGGGGGCCACAGATACGCAGTATTTT.

This clone has only a few counts. The V call is TRBV7-2, the J call TRBJ1-2; 8 nucleotides line up with TRBD1. The CDR3 covers 14 residues. Germline values: CDR1 SGHTA, CDR2 FQGNSA. J lost 7 bases, V lost 4 bases, and 8 bases had no gene match. This CDR3 reads CASSSHRGLAGYTF. The CDR3, as DNA: TGTGCCAGCAGCTCGCACAGGGGGTTAGCTGGCTACACCTTC.

The chain combines TRBV27 with TRBJ2-7, with TRBD1 as a possible D gene (5 bases). Germline CDR1 reads MNHEY; CDR2 reads SMNVEV (reference sequence). Deletions cut 7 bases from V and 4 bases from J, with 20 bases between. This CDR3 region has 15 residues. The DNA for the CDR3 is TGTGCCAGCAAACTCTCAGGGTCGATCGCTTACGAGCAGTACTTC. It is translated as CASKLSGSIAYEQYF.

The rearrangement joins TRBV5-4 to TRBJ2-1; 8 bases align to TRBD2. The CDR3 totals 15 residues. CDR1 SGHNT and CDR2 YYREEE come from the germline V gene (reference sequence). V lost 2 bases, J lost 1 base, and 2 bases stayed unmatched. The CDR3 loop reads CASSFAGGSYNEQFF. CDR3 DNA: TGTGCCAGCAGCTTTGCGGGGGGTTCCTACAATGAGCAGTTCTTC.

J is TRBJ2-1 and V is TRBV7-8; 8 bases match TRBD2. This CDR3 is 15 amino acids long. V gave up 7 bases and J gave up 2 bases; unmatched junction bases: 7. CDR1 and CDR2 from the germline V gene are SGHVS and FQNEAQ. CDR3 DNA sequence: TGTGCCAGCAACCGGGGGGGGGCCCCCTACAATGAGCAGTTCTTC. Its translation is CASNRGGAPYNEQFF.

This clone appeared a single time. V gene TRBV19 combines with J gene TRBJ1-5; 9 nucleotides line up with TRBD1. This CDR3 has 13 residues. Trimming took 5 bases from V and 9 from J; bases not matched to a gene: 5. Germline loops: CDR1 LNHDA, CDR2 SQIVND (reference sequence). The CDR3 here is CASSQDRGGPQHF. CDR3 coding DNA: TGTGCCAGTAGTCAGGACAGGGGTGGGCCCCAGCATTTT.

The chain joins TRBV28 to TRBJ2-2, with a tentative D call TRBD1 (6 bases). Germline loops: CDR1 MDHEN, CDR2 SYDVKM. V dropped 4 bases and J dropped 6 bases, with 15 bases sitting between them. The CDR3 is 15 amino acids. The CDR3 here is CASSWNRESAGELFF. In DNA, the CDR3 is TGTGCCAGCAGTTGGAACAGGGAGAGCGCCGGGGAGCTGTTTTTT.